This T cell receptor beta chain was sequenced for a study of T cell changes during pregnancy in multiple sclerosis. The CDR3 loop spans 14 amino acids. Per germline, CDR1 SGHDT and CDR2 YYEEEE. The V gene lost 2 bases and the J gene lost 4 bases, with 12 bases spanning the gap. The assay was immunoSEQ multiplex PCR, and TCRdb's table has in-frame clones only and misses some. The sample has 65,000 to 85,000 clones, approximately 91% seen once. This sequence joins TRBV5-6 and TRBJ2-5; tentative D call: TRBD1 (6 bases). The sequence derives from a female donor with multiple sclerosis, enrolled in a pregnancy study. The sample here was CD4+ T cells from peripheral blood mononuclear cells, taken after pregnancy. In nucleotides, the CDR3 is TGTGCCAGCAGCTTAGGATTCAGGGGAGAGACCCAGTACTTC. Its protein product is CASSLGFRGETQYF.